The T cell receptor (beta chain) described here comes from a study of PD-L1 blockade in urothelial cancer listed by TCRdb under 2017. Looking at the study overall: Every patient began therapy around 2014 and was given atezolizumab 1,200 mg intravenously every 3 weeks. About 85% of the roughly 29 patients were males with bladder-origin urothelial cancer, and about 65% of the roughly 30 reported a prior smoking history. An ECOG performance status of 0 or 1 was recorded for the patients, and 0 to 3 prior chemotherapy regimens had been received by the patients. Blood samples were analyzed 3 weeks after the start of treatment (second dose) and 6 weeks after the start of treatment. Blood samples gave a median of about 130,000 T cells and under 85,000 unique TCRs, with a median clonality of approximately 0.08. The study was an exploratory multi-omic analysis of somatic, immune and clinical correlates of response to PD-L1 blockade with atezolizumab in urothelial cancer. Pretreatment tumor samples, along with matched peripheral blood serially collected before and after atezolizumab treatment, were subjected to TCR sequencing. Progression-free survival longer than 6 months counted as durable clinical benefit, and TCR features were additionally tested against both progression-free and overall survival. In the same patients who had TCR sequencing, pretreatment tumors also underwent whole exome sequencing and RNA sequencing. Durable clinical benefit was achieved by nine patients and was not achieved by 20 patients. Some 29 patients had pretreatment blood TCR-seq, 24 had at least one posttreatment blood collection, and 24 had tumor TCR-seq. General findings and caveats noted by the study authors: Because the sample size was small (n ≈ 29) and many of the analyses were exploratory, the results are meant to be hypothesis-generating. At 3 weeks after the start of treatment, tumor-associated TCR clones in peripheral blood had expanded more in patients with durable benefit (n ≈ 24, p = 0.022). Improved progression-free and overall survival was associated with having pretreatment peripheral blood TCR clonality below the median.

About this clone: No antigen is known for it. Per-base qualities were not stored, and no clone one base away is much larger.

The time point label of this sample denotes: pretreatment peripheral blood. The cohort included 25 to 35 patients with locally advanced or metastatic urothelial carcinoma who were treated at Memorial Sloan Kettering on a trial protocol. Peripheral blood mononuclear cells were collected pretreatment and during treatment, at between 1 and 8 total time points per patient. The Qiagen DNeasy Blood extraction kit was used to purify genomic DNA from total PBMCs and tumor samples. PBMCs were collected pretreatment and during treatment, and were isolated and stored as previously described. The junction carries 13 bases between V and J, which are trimmed by 4 bases and 4 bases respectively. The CDR3 contains 13 residues, cysteine and phenylalanine counted. CDR3 DNA is the only sequence kept; it has 39 bases, read in frame from the first base. CDR1 and CDR2 were assigned from the germline V gene (reference sequence) as GTSNPN and SVGIG.

Synthetic TCR analog templates were spiked into each PCR to estimate absolute template abundance from read counts. The immunoSEQ assay used bias-controlled V and J gene primers to amplify TCRbeta CDR3 regions from genomic DNA. Sequencing of rearranged TCRbeta segments was performed at approximately 20X coverage. The authors processed their data as follows. Clustering was used to correct sequencing errors, and CDR3s were annotated against IMGT so that V, D and J genes could be assigned. Only productive TCRbeta rearrangements were used in downstream analyses, excluding out-of-frame or stop-codon sequences. To compute clonality, Shannon entropy was normalized by the log of the number of unique productive sequences and then subtracted from one. Fisher's exact test with Benjamini-Hochberg correction, using a cutoff of adjusted p below 0.01, was how clones that differed between time points or between blood and tumor were identified. The immuneACCESS repertoire file appears here via TCRdb, limited to in-frame rearrangements. These files lack a portion of the clones; in checked studies, under half of the deficit traces to unresolved V genes, and the cause of the others is not known. That table is the source of V, J and clone size, and D and trimming were worked out from the DNA. The sample table contains about 79,000 clones; only one count was recorded for 85% of them. The leading ten clones occupy roughly 6.6% of the sample.

The chain employs TRBV30 and TRBJ1-1; TRBD1 could be the D gene, as 5 bases match. This receptor was identified in a man in his forties with urothelial cancer. The sample was PBMCs, taken around atezolizumab (anti-PD-L1) treatment. The DNA sequence is given as TGTGCCTGGACCCTTGGGGGGGGCACTGAAGCTTTCTTT. This codes for CAWTLGGGTEAFF.